The sequence of this TCR beta chain was determined in a study of technical replicates of blood from a handful of donors. Clones were read by immunoSEQ multiplex PCR, and TCRdb kept only the in-frame ones, dropping some. The sample contains tens of thousands of clones, around 94% of which appear only once. This CDR3 spans 12 amino acids. V was cut by 6 bases and J by 8 bases, with 11 bases left in between. Germline CDR1 and CDR2: SNHLY and FYNNEI. This TCR came from a human donor in good health. J is TRBJ2-1 and V is TRBV2; D is unclear. The material sequenced was T cells isolated from PBMCs. CDR3 bases: TGTGCCAGCAGGGCCCTTAGCTATGAGCAGTTCTTC. Translation: CASRALSYEQFF.